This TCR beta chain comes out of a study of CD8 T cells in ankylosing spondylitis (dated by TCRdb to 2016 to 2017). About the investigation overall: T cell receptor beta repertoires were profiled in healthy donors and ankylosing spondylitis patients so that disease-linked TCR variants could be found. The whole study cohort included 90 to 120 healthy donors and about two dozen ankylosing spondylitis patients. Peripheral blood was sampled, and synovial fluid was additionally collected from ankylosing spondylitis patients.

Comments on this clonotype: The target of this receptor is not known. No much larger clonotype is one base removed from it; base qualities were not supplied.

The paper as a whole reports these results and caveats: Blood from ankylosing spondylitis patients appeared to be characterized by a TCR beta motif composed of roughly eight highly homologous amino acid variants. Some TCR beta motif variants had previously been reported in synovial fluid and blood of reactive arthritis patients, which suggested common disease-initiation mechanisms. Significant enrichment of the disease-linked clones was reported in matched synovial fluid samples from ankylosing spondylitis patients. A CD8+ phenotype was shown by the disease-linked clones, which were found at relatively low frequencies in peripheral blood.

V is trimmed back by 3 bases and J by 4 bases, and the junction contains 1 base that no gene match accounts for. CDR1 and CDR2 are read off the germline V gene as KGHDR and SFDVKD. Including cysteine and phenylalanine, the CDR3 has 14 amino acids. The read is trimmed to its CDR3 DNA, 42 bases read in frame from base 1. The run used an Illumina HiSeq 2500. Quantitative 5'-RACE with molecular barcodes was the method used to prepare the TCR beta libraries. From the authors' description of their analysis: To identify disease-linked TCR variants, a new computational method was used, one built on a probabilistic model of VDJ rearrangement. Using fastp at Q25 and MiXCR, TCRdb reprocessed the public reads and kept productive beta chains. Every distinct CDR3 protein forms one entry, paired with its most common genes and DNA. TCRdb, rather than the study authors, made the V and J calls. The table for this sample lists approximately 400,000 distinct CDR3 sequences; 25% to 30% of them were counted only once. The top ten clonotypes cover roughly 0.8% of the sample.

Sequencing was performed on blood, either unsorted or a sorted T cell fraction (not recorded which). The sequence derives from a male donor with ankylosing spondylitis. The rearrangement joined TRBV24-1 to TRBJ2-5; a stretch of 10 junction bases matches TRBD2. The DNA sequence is TGTGCCACCAGTGATCGACTAGCGGGAGAGACCCAGTACTTC. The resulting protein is CATSDRLAGETQYF.